This TCR beta chain was obtained from a study of blood T cell repertoires in COVID-19. Per the original methods: Estimated nucleated cell counts came from reference gene primer amplification. Method: immunoSEQ multiplex PCR; TCRdb's copy keeps in-frame clones and lacks some. That table supplies the V and J calls and clone size; D and trimming were determined from the DNA. The repertoire holds roughly 74,000 clones, with 80% to 90% as singletons. Trimming took 0 bases from V and 2 from J, leaving 8 bases between them. Looked up from germline, CDR1 is LNHNV and CDR2 is YYDKDF (reference sequence). The CDR3 runs 14 residues.

This sequence originates from a woman in her forties or fifties with acute COVID-19. Sequencing used PBMCs or T cells enriched from blood (not recorded which). The chain has TRBV15 and TRBJ2-7, with unresolved D. CDR3 nucleotides: TGTGCCACCAGCAGAGATCGTTTTACCTACGAGCAGTACTTC. Translated, it gives CATSRDRFTYEQYF.